The source of this T cell receptor (beta chain) is a study of cytomegalovirus exposure and HLA in healthy donors (dated by TCRdb to the late 2010s). Broadly, across the study: In an earlier analysis of 450 to 750 of the donors, approximately 300 Gb of sequence data and some 100 million unique TCR beta sequences from about 180 million T cells were reported. On average, about 200,000 unique TCR beta nucleotide sequences were sequenced per donor among more than 350 genotyped donors of the cohort, with 15% to 20% of those sequences being non-productive. In a later genetic analysis, genome-wide SNP genotypes for about 65% of the roughly 670 donors were used, and that subset was treated as a discovery cohort. In a later analysis, previously published TCR beta repertoires from fewer than 750 donors were re-analyzed and high-resolution HLA genotyping was added so that TCR occurrence patterns could be studied. The study was designed to test whether signatures of past pathogen exposure could be identified by cataloging public T cell receptors. An earlier analysis of fewer than 700 of the donors applied high-throughput TCR beta sequencing to assess whether each TCR beta V gene segment acted as functional or pseudogenic. Every discovery cohort repertoire had been produced on one sequencing platform. In addition to the first cohort of several hundred subjects, a separate validation cohort of approximately 110 different subjects was used. In the later analysis, no new phenotypic data were used to find candidate immune exposures; instead, reliance was placed on TCR beta sequences and their occurrence across donors. Donor age, sex, ethnicity and CMV serostatus were compiled together with the repertoire data. HLA typing included class I and class II loci at four-digit resolution. About 300 gigabases of sequencing data and 75 million to 85 million unique TCR sequences made up an early release that covered around 640 HLA-typed donors. To predict cytomegalovirus infection status, the study combined high-throughput TCR immunosequencing, statistical association of individual TCRs with disease status, and machine learning. The study profiled the T cell repertoires of approximately 700 subjects by immunosequencing and related them to cytomegalovirus serostatus. About five DR-DQ haplotypes were handled as single units for association and clustering, since linkage in the cohort was strong. Among the approximately 420 genotyped donors, around 79% belonged to the genetic ancestry cluster associated with self-reported Caucasian donors. The number of donors typed differed by locus, with 629-630 for A, B, C, DRB1 and DQB1, around 500 for DQA1, 606 for DPA1, and about 450 for DPB1. The investigation overall reported the following: The authors suggested that the approach could potentially be generalized to other disease states and immunological phenotypes. A later analysis reported that several top co-occurrence clusters appeared linked to parvovirus B19, influenza, CMV and Epstein-Barr virus. Only TCR beta chains were sequenced in this cohort, and the absence of alpha or paired-chain data limited detectable features. Because the 87-base-pair reads could not distinguish some IMGT-functional V segments, including TRBV6-2 and TRBV6-3, those segments were excluded. Roughly 15 rarely observed V segments, including chromosome 9 orphons, were excluded from the earlier analysis of several hundred of the donors because counts were too low. In a later genetic analysis, a missense DCLRE1C variant was associated with V-gene and J-gene trimming of TCR beta chains, and the association was replicated in an independent cohort. Immune exposure information for the cohort was limited to CMV serostatus. When HLA alleles, especially DR and DQ, strongly co-occurred, TCR associations were difficult to assign to individual alleles. A further reported finding was that TCR beta sequences accurately predicted the HLA-A and HLA-B alleles for most subjects in the first cohort. In a later analysis, most CMV-associated TCR beta chains were found to appear HLA-restricted, with HLA associations seemingly driven largely by CMV exposure. Compared with equally common non-associated chains, HLA-associated TCR beta chains in a later analysis were more clonally expanded and had lower generation probabilities. A later analysis associated 15,000 to 20,000 TCR beta sequences with specific HLA alleles at a false discovery rate of 0.05. In vitro tests confirmed that a few of the cytomegalovirus-associated TCR beta chains recognize cytomegalovirus antigens. The sequencing pipeline was judged likely to have produced a cluster of highly shared sequence variants as a technical artifact. Because HLA typing was missing for some donors at each locus, association tests included only the typed subset. In a later genetic analysis, fewer N-insertions in productive TCRs were reported among donors in an Asian-associated ancestry cluster than the approximately 670-donor mean. In an earlier analysis of some 500 of the donors, most TCR beta V segments appeared in productive rearrangements about 87% or about 30% of the time, broadly matching IMGT annotations. Correlated functional status among segregating V segments might be attributable to linkage disequilibrium, but an unknown experimental factor could not be ruled out. In the study, some 160 TCR beta chains were listed as associated with cytomegalovirus. The classifier was reported to diagnose cytomegalovirus status with high specificity and sensitivity in both the original and validation cohorts. In a later analysis, the rate of TCR association differed among HLA loci, with DRB1 alleles having the most associated TCRs and HLA-C alleles having the fewest. Across donors, most TCR sequences were observed very rarely, whereas some public TCRs were present in many individuals. The presence/absence analyses assumed that sequencing depth was roughly uniform across donors, and that assumption may not be true.

The CDR3 runs 13 residues from the cysteine to the phenylalanine. Just CDR3 DNA is preserved here, 39 bases in frame from base 1. Sequences SGDLS (CDR1) and YYNGEE (CDR2) are obtained from the germline V gene. Comments on this clone: It has no known antigen specificity. One end of the junction is discordant with germline, which a read error may explain.

In total, more than 500 healthy bone marrow donors made up the cohort. At the time of sampling, every cohort member was nominally healthy, though immune exposures that went unrecorded were likely present. The donor was CMV seropositive and was included in the group of 250 to 300 seropositive cohort members. Every donor gave a peripheral blood sample, and the peripheral blood mononuclear cells from that sample were used for TCR beta sequencing. The Qiagen DNeasy Blood Extraction Kit was used to extract genomic DNA from the blood cell samples. Receptors were amplified or captured by the immunoSEQ multiplex PCR assay. The multiplex PCR relied on a mix of 60 forward primers for TCR Vbeta segments and 13 reverse primers for TCR Jbeta segments. Amplification of the CDR3 region of rearranged TCR beta genes was performed with a multiplex PCR assay on genomic DNA. Amplified TCR beta libraries were sequenced as 87-base-pair reads on the Illumina HiSeq System. The original methods were these. In a later analysis, tens of millions of unique TCR beta chains were counted across the approximately 640 repertoires, and roughly 11 million of these chains were shared by at least two donors. To remove PCR and sequencing errors, raw reads were error-corrected and collapsed into unique sequences using a nearest-neighbor algorithm that merged closely related sequences. To assign V, D and J gene segments, CDR3 sequences were aligned to IMGT reference sequences. For a sequence to be retained, a match of at least six nucleotides was required to both a V gene segment and a J gene segment. Rearrangements were called productive when the CDR3 lacked stop codons and stayed in frame with V and J; all others were non-productive. Following IMGT convention, CDR3 was defined as the stretch from the second conserved V-encoded cysteine to the conserved J-encoded phenylalanine. Sequences without an unambiguous match to a single V gene segment were excluded from the earlier analysis of a few hundred of the donors. An earlier analysis of approximately 590 of the donors classified V segments as functional when productive rearrangements were above 56.7% and as segregating when the standard deviation between donors was above 5%. A statistical classification framework was built for diagnosing cytomegalovirus status from the catalog of TCR beta chain sequences. In a later analysis, TCR nucleotide sequences were compared against IMGT/GENE-DB human TR gene sequences so that V and J genes could be assigned. In a later analysis, CDR3 sequences and most-parsimonious VDJ recombination scenarios were assigned using the TCRdist pipeline. A later analysis defined each TCR beta chain by its CDR3 amino acid sequence plus V-gene family, and excluded reads lacking a unique V-gene family. In a later analysis, nearly 600 highly shared, low-generation-probability nucleotide sequences were removed to address suspected cross-contamination and a sequencing artifact. For each public chain, a later analysis derived a clonal expansion index from normalized ranks of inferred template counts within each repertoire. In a later analysis, generation probabilities were computed with a VDJ recombination model fitted to out-of-frame rearrangements, and the resulting probabilities were checked against IGoR. Hypergeometric tests were used in a later analysis to score TCR-TCR, TCR-HLA and TCR-CMV co-occurrence, with a repertoire-size bias correction applied to the TCR pairs. A later analysis estimated false discovery rates by permuting HLA or CMV assignments 20 times. In a later analysis, co-occurring TCRs were grouped with DBSCAN, and TCRdist sequence similarity was added when clustering was performed within HLA-allele-positive subsets. Co-occurrence clustering excluded repertoires with fewer than 30,000 or more than 120,000 public chains, plus five with anomalous nucleotide sharing. What TCRdb holds here is the immuneACCESS table cut down to in-frame rearrangements. Part of the clones is not present; checked against another copy, under half of the missing clones reflect an unresolved V gene, and the others are unexplained. V and J calls and clone size follow that table, whereas D and trimming were derived from the DNA. This sample is represented by some 79,000 clones; around three fifths of them were singletons. Together, the top ten hold 15% of the sample.

The sample consisted of PBMCs. The V and J genes are TRBV9 and TRBJ1-2, with 9 junctional bases fitting TRBD1. The clonotype comes from a woman in her thirties or forties in good health and CMV-seropositive. The CDR3 region reads CVSSETGGYGYTF. The sequenced DNA: TGTGTCAGCAGTGAGACAGGGGGTTATGGCTACACCTTC. Reference TRBV9 and TRBJ1-2 proteins supply the regions before and after the CDR3; the full variable domain is: DSGVTQTPKHLITATGQRVTLRCSPRSGDLSVYWYQQSLDQGLQFLIQYYNGEERAKGNILERFSAQQFPDLHSELNLSSLELGDSALYFCVSSETGGYGYTFGSGTRLTVV.